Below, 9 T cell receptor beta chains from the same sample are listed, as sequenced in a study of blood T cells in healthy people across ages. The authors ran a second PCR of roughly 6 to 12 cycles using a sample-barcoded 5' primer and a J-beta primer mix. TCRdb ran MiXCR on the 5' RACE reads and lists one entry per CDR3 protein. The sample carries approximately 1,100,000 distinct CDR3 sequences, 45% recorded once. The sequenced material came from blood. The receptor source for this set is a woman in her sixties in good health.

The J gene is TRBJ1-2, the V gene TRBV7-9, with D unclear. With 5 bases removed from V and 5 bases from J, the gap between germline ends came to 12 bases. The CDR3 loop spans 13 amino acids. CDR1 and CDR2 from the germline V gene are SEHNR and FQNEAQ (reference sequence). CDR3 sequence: CASSPSLIYGYTF. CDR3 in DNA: TGTGCCAGCAGCCCGTCCCTGATTTATGGCTACACCTTC.

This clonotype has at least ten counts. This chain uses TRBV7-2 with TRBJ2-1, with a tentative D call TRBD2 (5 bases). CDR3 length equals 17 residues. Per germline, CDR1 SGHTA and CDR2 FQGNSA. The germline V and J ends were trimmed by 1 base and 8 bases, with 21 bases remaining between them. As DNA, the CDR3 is TGTGCCAGCAGCTTAGTTGCGGGCGTCCCCCTCGGCGATGAGCAGTTCTTC. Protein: CASSLVAGVPLGDEQFF.

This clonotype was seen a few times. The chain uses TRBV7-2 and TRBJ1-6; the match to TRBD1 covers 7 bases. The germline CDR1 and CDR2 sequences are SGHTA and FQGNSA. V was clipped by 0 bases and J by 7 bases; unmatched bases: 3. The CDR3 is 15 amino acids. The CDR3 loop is CASSLAGTENSPLHF. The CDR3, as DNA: TGTGCCAGCAGCTTAGCCGGGACAGAGAATTCACCCCTCCACTTT.

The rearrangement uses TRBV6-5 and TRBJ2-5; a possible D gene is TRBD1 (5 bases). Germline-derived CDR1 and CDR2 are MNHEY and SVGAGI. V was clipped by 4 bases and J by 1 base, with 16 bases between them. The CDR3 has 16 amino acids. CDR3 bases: TGTGCCAGCAGTTTTAACAGGTTCGGCATCCAAGAGACCCAGTACTTC. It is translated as CASSFNRFGIQETQYF.

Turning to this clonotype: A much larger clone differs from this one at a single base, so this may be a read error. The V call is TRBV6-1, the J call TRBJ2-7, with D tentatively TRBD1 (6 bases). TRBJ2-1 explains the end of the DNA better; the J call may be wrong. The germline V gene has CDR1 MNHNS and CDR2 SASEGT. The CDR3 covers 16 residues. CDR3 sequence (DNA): TGTGCCAGCAGTGAAGGGGCGACAGGTTTCAGCTACGAGCAGTTCTTC. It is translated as CASSEGATGFSYEQFF.

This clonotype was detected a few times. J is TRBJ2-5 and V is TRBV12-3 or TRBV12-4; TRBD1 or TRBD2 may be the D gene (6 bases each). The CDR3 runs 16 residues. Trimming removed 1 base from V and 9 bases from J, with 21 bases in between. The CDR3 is CASSLGSWGAADPQYF. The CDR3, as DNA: TGTGCCAGCAGTTTAGGGTCGTGGGGGGCGGCCGACCCCCAGTACTTC.

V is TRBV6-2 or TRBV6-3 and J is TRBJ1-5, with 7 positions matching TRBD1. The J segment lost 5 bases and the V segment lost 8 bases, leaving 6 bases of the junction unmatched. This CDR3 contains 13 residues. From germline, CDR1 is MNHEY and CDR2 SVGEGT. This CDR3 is CASADRSDQPQHF. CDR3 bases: TGTGCCAGCGCGGACAGGTCGGATCAGCCCCAGCATTTT.

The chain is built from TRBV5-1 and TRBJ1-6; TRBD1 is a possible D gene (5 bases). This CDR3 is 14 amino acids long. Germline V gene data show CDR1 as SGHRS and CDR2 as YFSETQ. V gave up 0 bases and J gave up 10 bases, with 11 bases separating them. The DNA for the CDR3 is TGCGCCAGCAGCTTGGCCTCAGGGCTCTCACCCCTCCACTTT. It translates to CASSLASGLSPLHF.

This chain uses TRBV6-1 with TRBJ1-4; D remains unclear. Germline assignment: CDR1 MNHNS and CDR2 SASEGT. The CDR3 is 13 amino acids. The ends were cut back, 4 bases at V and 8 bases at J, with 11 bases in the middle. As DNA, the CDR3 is TGTGCCAGCAGTGGGAGAATCCGGGAAAAACTGTTTTTT. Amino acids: CASSGRIREKLFF.